One and the same sample provided the 20 T cell receptor beta chains below, sequenced in a study of OX40 agonist ivuxolimab in advanced cancers. Produced via immunoSEQ multiplex PCR; TCRdb's table is partial and in-frame only. The sample includes approximately 89,000 clones, about nine tenths of them seen just once. The input for sequencing was CD4+ or CD8+ T cells sorted from blood, taken in a trial of the OX40 agonist ivuxolimab. These receptors were collected from an adult with an advanced solid tumor such as melanoma, head and neck, liver or kidney cancer.

This clone was seen only once. The V and J genes are TRBV12-5 and TRBJ1-1; 11 bases line up with TRBD1. The CDR3 spans 17 residues. Germline assignment: CDR1 LGHNT and CDR2 FRNRAP. The junction had 5 bases not matched to a gene; V was cut back by 1 base and J by 1 base. CDR3 nucleotide sequence: TGTGCTAGTGGTTTGGGCCGGGACAGGGGGAGGAACACTGAAGCTTTCTTT. The encoded protein is CASGLGRDRGRNTEAFF.

J is TRBJ1-2 and V is TRBV7-9; 11 nucleotides match TRBD1. The CDR3 spans 15 residues. Looked up from germline, CDR1 is SEHNR and CDR2 is FQNEAQ (reference sequence). V trimming: 5 bases; J trimming: 3 bases; junction bases outside the gene matches: 5. The CDR3 coding sequence is TGTGCCAGCAGCACCCGGACAGGGGGCGACTATGGCTACACCTTC. Its translation: CASSTRTGGDYGYTF. Variable domain in full (rest from reference TRBV7-9 and TRBJ1-2): DTGVSQNPRHKITKRGQNVTFRCDPISEHNRLYWYRQTLGQGPEFLTYFQNEAQLEKSRLLSDRFSAERPKGSFSTLEIQRTEQGDSAMYLCASSTRTGGDYGYTFGSGTRLTVV.

The chain combines TRBV5-1 with TRBJ1-2, with unresolved D. The CDR3 runs 13 residues. Germline values: CDR1 SGHRS, CDR2 YFSETQ. Trimming left V 7 bases short and J 2 bases short, with 12 bases between. In nucleotides, the CDR3 is TGCGCCAGCGGAGATGGCAGAAACTATGGCTACACCTTC. As protein: CASGDGRNYGYTF.

The table lists this clone with a few counts. The chain is built from TRBV11-3 and TRBJ1-1; D gene uncertain. CDR1 and CDR2 (germline): SGHNT, YENEEA. The ends were cut back, 4 bases at V and 3 bases at J, with 9 bases in the middle. The CDR3 runs 13 residues. CDR3 nucleotide sequence: TGTGCCAGCAGCTCCCACCGGGACACTGAAGCTTTCTTT. Protein product: CASSSHRDTEAFF.

The chain uses TRBV11-2 and TRBJ2-3; 15 bases match TRBD2. The junction had 3 bases not matched to a gene; V was cut back by 5 bases and J by 0 bases. Germline V gives CDR1 SGHAT, CDR2 FQNNGV. The CDR3 is made up of 17 amino acids. The CDR3 sequence: CASSPGLAGGSTDTQYF. In DNA form, the CDR3 reads TGTGCCAGCAGCCCGGGACTAGCGGGGGGTAGCACAGATACGCAGTATTTT.

The chain combines TRBV6-1 with TRBJ2-5; the match to TRBD2 covers 11 bases. From germline, CDR1 is MNHNS and CDR2 SASEGT. Unmatched junction bases numbered 2, after V lost 5 bases and J lost 0 bases. The CDR3 covers 15 residues. The CDR3 coding sequence is TGTGCCAGCAGTACTAGCGGGGGAAACCAAGAGACCCAGTACTTC. Residues: CASSTSGGNQETQYF.

The J gene is TRBJ2-4, the V gene TRBV9, with D perhaps TRBD1 (6 bases). Trimming removed 3 bases from V and 6 bases from J, with 16 bases in between. The CDR3 contains 15 residues. Germline loops: CDR1 SGDLS, CDR2 YYNGEE. CDR3 in DNA: TGTGCCAGCAGCGCAAGCTCAGGGGTGGGAAACATTCAGTACTTC. Amino acids: CASSASSGVGNIQYF.

V and J are TRBV5-4 and TRBJ2-7; no definite D call. V lost 3 bases to trimming and J lost 5 bases, with 12 bases between them. CDR3 length: 13 amino acids. Germline CDR1 and CDR2: SGHNT and YYREEE (reference sequence). CDR3 bases: TGTGCCAGCAGCTCAACCTACATAAACGAGCAGTACTTC. It is translated as CASSSTYINEQYF.

This clone was picked up one time. The rearrangement joins TRBV19 to TRBJ1-1, with 8 bases that match TRBD1. The germline CDR1 and CDR2 sequences are LNHDA and SQIVND (reference sequence). V shed 6 bases, J shed 0 bases, and the junction held 3 bases outside the gene matches. This CDR3 comprises 14 residues. The CDR3 region has the DNA TGTGCCAGTAGGCTGGACAGGGTGAACACTGAAGCTTTCTTT. Its translation is CASRLDRVNTEAFF. Combining the CDR3 with reference TRBV19 and TRBJ1-1 gives the whole variable domain DGGITQSPKYLFRKEGQNVTLSCEQNLNHDAMYWYRQDPGQGLRLIYYSQIVNDFQKGDIAEGYSVSREKKESFPLTVTSAQKNPTAFYLCASRLDRVNTEAFFGQGTRLTVV.

This clone was recorded only once. The chain joins TRBV5-4 to TRBJ1-1; no reliable D call. The ends were cut back, 0 bases at V and 1 base at J, with 13 bases in the middle. CDR1 SGHNT and CDR2 YYREEE come from the germline V gene (reference sequence). The length of the CDR3 is 16 residues. CDR3 bases: TGTGCCAGCAGCTTGGTCGTCTCGGCGGGGAACACTGAAGCTTTCTTT. It encodes CASSLVVSAGNTEAFF.

The chain has TRBV6-1 and TRBJ1-6; D remains unclear. The CDR3 has 15 amino acids. With 7 bases removed from V and 5 bases from J, the gap between germline ends came to 15 bases. The germline gives CDR1 MNHNS, CDR2 SASEGT. The CDR3 is CASMGTLGNNSPLHF. The CDR3 nucleotides read TGTGCCAGCATGGGTACGCTGGGAAATAATTCACCCCTCCACTTT.

This rearrangement joins TRBV7-9 to TRBJ1-1; no definite D call. Germline V gene lookup returns CDR1 SEHNR and CDR2 FQNEAQ (reference sequence). V was trimmed by 3 bases and J by 0 bases, leaving 11 bases between them. The CDR3 covers 15 residues. For the CDR3, the DNA is TGTGCCAGCAGCTTCGCGTTGCGGTTGAACACTGAAGCTTTCTTT. It is translated as CASSFALRLNTEAFF.

The chain couples TRBV30 to TRBJ2-6; D is ambiguous. In germline, CDR1 is GTSNPN, CDR2 SVGIG (reference sequence). Trimming shortened V by 5 bases and J by 0 bases, and 11 bases separated the two germline ends. CDR3 size: 15 residues. CDR3 in DNA: TGTGCCTGGCGGCTAGGACCCTCTGGGGCCAACGTCCTGACTTTC. It yields the protein CAWRLGPSGANVLTF. Full variable domain (remainder filled in from reference TRBV30 and TRBJ2-6): SQTIHQWPATLVQPVGSPLSLECTVEGTSNPNLYWYRQAAGRGLQLLFYSVGIGQISSEVPQNLSASRPQDRQFILSSKKLLLSDSGFYLCAWRLGPSGANVLTFGAGSRLTVL.

V usage is TRBV13 and J usage is TRBJ1-1, with unresolved D. The ends were cut back, 3 bases at V and 5 bases at J, with 13 bases in the middle. The CDR3 consists of 14 residues. Germline loops: CDR1 PRHDT, CDR2 FYEKMQ (reference sequence). CDR3 bases: TGTGCCAGCAGCTTCTTCGGGTCGAGGACTGAAGCTTTCTTT. This translates into CASSFFGSRTEAFF.

The V call is TRBV5-1, the J call TRBJ1-6; 8 bases agree with TRBD1. The V gene end was trimmed by 0 bases and the J gene end by 8 bases; junction bases not matched to a gene: 1. The CDR3 length is 14 residues. In germline, CDR1 is SGHRS, CDR2 YFSETQ. The CDR3 sequence is CASSLVDRDSPLHF. CDR3 nucleotides: TGCGCCAGCAGCTTGGTGGACAGGGATTCACCCCTCCACTTT.

This chain links TRBV10-3 with TRBJ1-2, with D perhaps matching TRBD1 (5 bases). The CDR3 loop spans 16 amino acids. Germline CDR1 ENHRY, CDR2 SYGVKD. Trimming shortened V by 6 bases and J by 0 bases, and 17 bases separated the two germline ends. In DNA form, the CDR3 reads TGTGCCATCAGAAAGTCAGGGCTTCGGGCTAACTATGGCTACACCTTC. Translated: CAIRKSGLRANYGYTF.

The chain combines TRBV5-6 with TRBJ2-1, with TRBD1 as a possible D gene (6 bases). In germline, CDR1 is SGHDT, CDR2 YYEEEE. The CDR3 sequence is 15 residues long. The V gene lost 4 bases and the J gene lost 3 bases, with 14 bases spanning the gap. The CDR3 nucleotides read TGTGCCAGCAGCCGTCTGGACAGTCTCTACAATGAGCAGTTCTTC. This translates into CASSRLDSLYNEQFF.

The rearrangement links TRBV7-2 to TRBJ2-7, with unresolved D. This CDR3 has 14 residues. V lost 1 base, J lost 2 bases, and 9 bases lay in between. Germline values: CDR1 SGHTA, CDR2 FQGNSA. Here the CDR3 DNA reads TGTGCCAGCAGCTTAGAACCCCTGACCTACGAGCAGTACTTC. Translated: CASSLEPLTYEQYF.

This rearrangement joins TRBV29-1 to TRBJ1-1; D perhaps matches TRBD1 (5 bases). Germline V lookup: CDR1 SQVTM, CDR2 ANQGSEA. The CDR3 sequence is 13 residues long. V was cut by 6 bases and J by 1 base, with 12 bases left in between. The DNA for the CDR3 is TGCAGCGTACGTAAGGACAAGAACACTGAAGCTTTCTTT. Its protein is CSVRKDKNTEAFF.

V usage is TRBV5-1 and J usage is TRBJ2-3; a possible D gene is TRBD2 (6 bases). Germline-derived CDR1 and CDR2 are SGHRS and YFSETQ. This CDR3 has 15 residues. Trimming shortened V by 3 bases and J by 1 base, and 12 bases separated the two germline ends. The CDR3, as DNA: TGCGCCAGCAGCTCGGGACGGAGGGGCACAGATACGCAGTATTTT. Translating gives CASSSGRRGTDTQYF.